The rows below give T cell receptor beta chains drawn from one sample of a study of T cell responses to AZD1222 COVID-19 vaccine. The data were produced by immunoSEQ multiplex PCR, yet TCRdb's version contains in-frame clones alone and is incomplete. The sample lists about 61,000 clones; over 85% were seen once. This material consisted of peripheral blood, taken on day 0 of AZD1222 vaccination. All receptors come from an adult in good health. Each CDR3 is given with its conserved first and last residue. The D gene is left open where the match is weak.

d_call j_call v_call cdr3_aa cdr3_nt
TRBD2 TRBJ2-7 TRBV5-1 CASSSRPGLAGDEQYF TGCGCCAGCAGCTCCAGGCCAGGACTAGCGGGGGACGAGCAGTACTTC
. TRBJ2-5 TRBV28 CASVRGGKETQYF TGTGCCAGCGTTAGGGGGGGGAAAGAGACCCAGTACTTC
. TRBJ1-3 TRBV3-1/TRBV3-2 CASSPSDSGNTIYF TGTGCCAGCAGCCCCTCCGACTCTGGAAACACCATATATTTT
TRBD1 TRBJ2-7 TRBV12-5 CASGTGNGYEQYF TGTGCTAGTGGGACAGGGAATGGGTACGAGCAGTACTTC
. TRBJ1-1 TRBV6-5 CASSYSGGRNTEAFF TGTGCCAGCAGTTACTCAGGGGGGAGGAACACTGAAGCTTTCTTT
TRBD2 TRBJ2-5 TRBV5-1 CASSSEGLAHRTQYF TGCGCCAGCAGCTCCGAAGGACTAGCCCACAGGACCCAGTACTTC
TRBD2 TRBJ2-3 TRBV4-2 CASSPDSFGVYSGLVDTQYF TGTGCCAGCAGCCCAGACTCTTTTGGGGTCTATAGCGGGCTCGTCGATACGCAGTATTTT
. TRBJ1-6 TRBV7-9 CASSLGVSPLHF TGTGCCAGCAGCTTAGGGGTTTCACCCCTCCACTTT
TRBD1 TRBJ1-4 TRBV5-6 CASSFQFDRVNTKLFF TGTGCCAGCAGCTTTCAGTTCGACAGGGTTAACACTAAACTGTTTTTT
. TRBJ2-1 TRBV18 CASSPRPGGQYNEQFF TGTGCCAGCTCCCCCCGGCCCGGGGGCCAATACAATGAGCAGTTCTTC
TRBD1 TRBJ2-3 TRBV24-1 CATSAGGTGGDTQYF TGTGCCACCAGTGCGGGCGGGACAGGGGGCGATACGCAGTATTTT
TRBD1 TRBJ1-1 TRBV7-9 CASSPRTGPNTEAFF TGTGCCAGCAGCCCCAGGACAGGACCGAACACTGAAGCTTTCTTT
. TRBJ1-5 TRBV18 CASSPLDSNQPQHF TGTGCCAGCTCACCCCTTGATAGCAATCAGCCCCAGCATTTT
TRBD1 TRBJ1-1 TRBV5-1 CASSSNSGQKNTEAFF TGCGCCAGCAGCTCTAACTCGGGACAGAAGAACACTGAAGCTTTCTTT
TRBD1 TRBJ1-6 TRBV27 CASSPGQGAFRGNSPLHF TGTGCCAGCAGCCCGGGACAGGGGGCGTTCCGAGGTAATTCACCCCTCCACTTT
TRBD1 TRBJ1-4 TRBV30 CAWSLNRGEKLFF TGTGCCTGGAGCCTCAACAGGGGTGAAAAACTGTTTTTT
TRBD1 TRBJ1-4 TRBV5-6 CASTTTGGDEKLFF TGTGCCAGCACTACGACAGGGGGCGATGAAAAACTGTTTTTT
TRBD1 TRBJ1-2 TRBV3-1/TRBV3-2 CASSRDSSLYGYTF TGTGCCAGCAGCCGGGACAGTTCGTTGTATGGCTACACCTTC
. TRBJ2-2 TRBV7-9 CASSLDGQVNTGELFF TGTGCCAGCAGCTTAGACGGGCAGGTCAACACCGGGGAGCTGTTTTTT